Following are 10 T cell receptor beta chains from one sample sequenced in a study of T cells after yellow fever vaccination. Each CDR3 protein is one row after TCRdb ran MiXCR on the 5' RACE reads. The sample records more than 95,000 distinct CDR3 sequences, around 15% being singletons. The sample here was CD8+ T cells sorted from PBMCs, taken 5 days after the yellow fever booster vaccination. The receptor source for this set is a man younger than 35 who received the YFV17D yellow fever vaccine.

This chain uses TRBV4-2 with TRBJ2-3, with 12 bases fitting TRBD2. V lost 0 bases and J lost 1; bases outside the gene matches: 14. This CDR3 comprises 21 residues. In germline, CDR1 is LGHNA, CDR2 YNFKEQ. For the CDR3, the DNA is TGTGCCAGCAGCCAAGATCCGGGGCTAGCGGGGGGGCCGAACCGCACAGATACGCAGTATTTT. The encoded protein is CASSQDPGLAGGPNRTDTQYF.

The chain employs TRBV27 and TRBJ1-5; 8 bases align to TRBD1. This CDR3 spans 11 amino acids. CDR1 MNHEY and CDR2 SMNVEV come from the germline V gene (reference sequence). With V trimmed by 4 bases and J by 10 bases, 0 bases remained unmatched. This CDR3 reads CASSSGGPQHF. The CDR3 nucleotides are TGTGCCAGCAGTTCAGGGGGCCCCCAGCATTTT.

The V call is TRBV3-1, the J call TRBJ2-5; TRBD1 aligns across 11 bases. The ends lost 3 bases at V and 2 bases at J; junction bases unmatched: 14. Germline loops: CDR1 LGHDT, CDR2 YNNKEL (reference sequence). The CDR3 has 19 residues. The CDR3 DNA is TGTGCCAGCAGCCAGCCTTATATCTTCGGGGACAGGGGGCAAGAGACCCAGTACTTC. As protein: CASSQPYIFGDRGQETQYF.

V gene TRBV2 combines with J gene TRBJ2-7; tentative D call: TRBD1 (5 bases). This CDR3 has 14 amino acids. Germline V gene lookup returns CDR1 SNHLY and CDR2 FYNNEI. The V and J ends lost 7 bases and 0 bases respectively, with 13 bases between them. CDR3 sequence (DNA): TGTGCCAGCACCCGACCCCAGGGCTCCTACGAGCAGTACGTC. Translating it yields CASTRPQGSYEQYV.

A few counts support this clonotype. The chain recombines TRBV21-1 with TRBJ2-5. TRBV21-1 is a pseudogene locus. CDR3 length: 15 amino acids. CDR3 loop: CASSKVASRQETQYF. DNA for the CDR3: TGTGCCAGCAGCAAAGTGGCCAGCCGGCAAGAGACCCAGTACTTC.

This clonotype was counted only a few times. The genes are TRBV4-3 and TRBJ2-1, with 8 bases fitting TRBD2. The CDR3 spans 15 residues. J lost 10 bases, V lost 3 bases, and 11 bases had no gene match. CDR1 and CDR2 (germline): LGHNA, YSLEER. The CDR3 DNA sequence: TGCGCCAGCAGCCATGCGGTCGGGCGGGGGGTCGAGCAGTTCTTC. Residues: CASSHAVGRGVEQFF.

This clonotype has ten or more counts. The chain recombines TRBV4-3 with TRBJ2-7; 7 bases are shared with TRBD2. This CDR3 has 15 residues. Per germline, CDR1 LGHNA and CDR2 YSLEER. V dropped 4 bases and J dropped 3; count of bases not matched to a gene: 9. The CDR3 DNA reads TGCGCCAGCAGCCCCGGGGGGACGGGGAACTACGAGCAGTACTTC. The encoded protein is CASSPGGTGNYEQYF.

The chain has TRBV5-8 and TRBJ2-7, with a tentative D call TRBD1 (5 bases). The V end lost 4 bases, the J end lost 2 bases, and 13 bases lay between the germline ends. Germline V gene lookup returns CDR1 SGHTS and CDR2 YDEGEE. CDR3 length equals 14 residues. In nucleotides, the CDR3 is TGTGCCAGCAGCCTGCAGGGTGGCGCCTACGAGCAGTACTTC. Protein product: CASSLQGGAYEQYF.

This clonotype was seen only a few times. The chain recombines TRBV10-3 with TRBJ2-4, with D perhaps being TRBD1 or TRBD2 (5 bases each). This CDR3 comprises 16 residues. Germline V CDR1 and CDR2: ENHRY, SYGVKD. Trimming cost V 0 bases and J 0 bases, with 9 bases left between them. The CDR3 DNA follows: TGTGCCATCAGTGAGTCTCTGGGGGTAGCCAAAAACATTCAGTACTTC. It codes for CAISESLGVAKNIQYF.

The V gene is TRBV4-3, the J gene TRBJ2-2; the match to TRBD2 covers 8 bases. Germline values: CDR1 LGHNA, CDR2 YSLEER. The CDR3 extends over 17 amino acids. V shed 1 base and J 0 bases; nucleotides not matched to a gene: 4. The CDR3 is CASSQVVLAANTGELFF. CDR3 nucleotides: TGCGCCAGCAGCCAAGTGGTACTAGCGGCGAACACCGGGGAGCTGTTTTTT.